This T cell receptor (beta chain) was identified during a study of blood T cell repertoires in COVID-19. Overall study context: COVID-19 samples from acute and convalescent phases originated in the United States, Italy and Spain.

This clone has just one count. The CDR3 extends over 12 amino acids. The ends lost 6 bases at V and 6 bases at J; junction bases unmatched: 2. Germline CDR1 reads SNHLY; CDR2 reads FYNNEI. Original data processing: The authors estimated nucleated cell counts from reference gene primer amplification. Data came from immunoSEQ multiplex PCR; TCRdb stores just in-frame clones and leaves some out. The V and J calls and clone size were taken over from that table, and D and trimming were inferred from the DNA. The sample contains 100,000 to 150,000 clones, over 70% of which appear only once. Sequenced material: peripheral blood. The J gene is TRBJ1-2, the V gene TRBV2, with TRBD1 matching 9 bases. This clonotype was sampled from a woman aged 45-60 years with acute or convalescent COVID-19. The CDR3 nucleotides are TGTGCCAGCAGCGACAGGGGGGATGGCTACACCTTC. It is translated as CASSDRGDGYTF. Full variable domain (outside the CDR3, taken from reference TRBV2 and TRBJ1-2): EPEVTQTPSHQVTQMGQEVILRCVPISNHLYFYWYRQILGQKVEFLVSFYNNEISEKSEIFDDQFSVERPDGSNFTLKIRSTKLEDSAMYFCASSDRGDGYTFGSGTRLTVV.